This passage covers 10 T cell receptor beta chains from one sample sequenced in a study of CD8+ T cells in alopecia areata (dated by TCRdb to the late 2010s). The library was produced with the immunoSEQ multiplex PCR assay. For TCR sequencing, RNA was extracted from every sample and reverse transcribed into cDNA to serve as template. The clones in this table, taken by TCRdb from immuneACCESS, are in-frame only. Not every clone is retained; where verified, under half of the shortfall comes from an unresolved V gene, and the cause of the rest is unknown. The table for this sample lists around 100,000 clones; approximately 60% of them were counted only once. The ten largest clones capture about 8.8% of the sample. The sequencing input was CD4+ T cells sorted from blood. All receptors derive from a human donor in good health.

V gene TRBV5-6 combines with J gene TRBJ2-5; 9 bases align to TRBD1. The CDR3 contains 15 residues. The trim removed 1 base at V and 5 bases at J, leaving 6 bases unmatched. Germline CDR1 reads SGHDT; CDR2 reads YYEEEE. CDR3 DNA sequence: TGTGCCAGCAGCTTGAGGGACAGGGATGGGGAGACCCAGTACTTC. It encodes CASSLRDRDGETQYF.

The chain has TRBV29-1 and TRBJ1-2; TRBD1 aligns across 9 bases. The CDR3 spans 12 residues. Germline V gene lookup returns CDR1 SQVTM and CDR2 ANQGSEA. The V segment lost 7 bases and the J segment 8 bases; nucleotides outside the gene matches: 8. For the CDR3, the DNA is TGCAGCGCCCGGACAGGGGTGCGCGGCTACACCTTC. Protein sequence: CSARTGVRGYTF.

This clone was seen just once. V usage is TRBV5-1 and J usage is TRBJ2-7; D call uncertain. Per germline, CDR1 SGHRS and CDR2 YFSETQ. V lost 4 bases, J lost 2 bases, and 13 bases lay in between. CDR3 length: 14 residues. The CDR3 here is CASSPTSRTYEQYF. The CDR3 bases are TGCGCCAGCAGCCCTACTTCCAGAACCTACGAGCAGTACTTC.

The J gene is TRBJ2-1, the V gene TRBV7-8; D remains unclear. The CDR3 spans 12 residues. Trimming took off 5 bases at V and 4 bases at J, with 6 bases between the two ends. The germline V gene encodes CDR1 SGHVS and CDR2 FQNEAQ. CDR3: CASSLWYNEQFF. Written as DNA, the CDR3 is TGTGCCAGCAGCCTGTGGTACAATGAGCAGTTCTTC.

The chain has TRBV29-1 and TRBJ2-1; TRBD2 agrees at 10 bases. The germline V gene encodes CDR1 SQVTM and CDR2 ANQGSEA. Trimming cost V 6 bases and J 7 bases; bases outside gene matches: 12. This CDR3 is built from 15 residues. DNA for the CDR3: TGCAGCGTGAACCAGCGGGGGGGCTCTTGGAATGAGCAGTTCTTC. This encodes CSVNQRGGSWNEQFF.

The CDR3 reads CASSLVFGGGTEAFF. The DNA for the CDR3 is TGTGCCAGCAGCTTAGTTTTTGGGGGCGGCACTGAAGCTTTCTTT. The chain has TRBV7-3 and TRBJ1-1, with D perhaps matching TRBD1 (6 bases). The CDR3 runs to 15 residues. V gave up 2 bases and J gave up 4 bases, with 14 bases separating them. Germline CDR1 SGHTA, CDR2 FQGTGA.

The chain uses TRBV5-6 and TRBJ2-7; the D gene could be TRBD1 or TRBD2 (7 bases each). The V gene lost 0 bases and the J gene lost 4 bases, with 14 bases spanning the gap. Germline V gene sequence: CDR1 SGHDT, CDR2 YYEEEE. This CDR3 region has 15 residues. The CDR3 DNA is TGTGCCAGCAGCTTGGCACCGGGGGGACAGTACGAGCAGTACTTC. Its protein product is CASSLAPGGQYEQYF.

V gene TRBV4-3 combines with J gene TRBJ2-5; perhaps TRBD2 as D (5 bases). This CDR3 spans 13 amino acids. CDR1 and CDR2 (germline): LGHNA, YSLEER. Trimming left V 0 bases short and J 8 bases short, with 10 bases between. The CDR3: CASSQDPRDTQYF. The CDR3 DNA sequence: TGCGCCAGCAGCCAAGATCCTCGGGATACCCAGTACTTC.

This clone was observed a few times. The rearrangement uses TRBV29-1 and TRBJ2-3; D is possibly TRBD2 (6 bases). The V gene's germline CDR1 is SQVTM and CDR2 ANQGSEA. This CDR3 comprises 13 residues. Deletions cut 6 bases from V and 0 bases from J, with 10 bases between. The chain's CDR3 is CSVSGTSTDTQYF. The DNA of the CDR3 is TGCAGCGTATCCGGGACTAGCACAGATACGCAGTATTTT.

The CDR3 loop reads CASTGQVTDTQYF. The DNA for the CDR3 is TGCGCCAGCACGGGACAGGTCACAGATACGCAGTATTTT. The chain recombines TRBV5-1 with TRBJ2-3; 8 nucleotides agree with TRBD1. Trimming took 6 bases from V and 2 from J; bases not matched to a gene: 2. Germline V gene data show CDR1 as SGHRS and CDR2 as YFSETQ. The CDR3 length is 13 residues. Full variable domain (outside the CDR3, taken from reference TRBV5-1 and TRBJ2-3): KAGVTQTPRYLIKTRGQQVTLSCSPISGHRSVSWYQQTPGQGLQFLFEYFSETQRNKGNFPGRFSGRQFSNSRSEMNVSTLELGDSALYLCASTGQVTDTQYFGPGTRLTVL.